These 21 T cell receptor beta chains share one sample of origin, sequenced in a study of somatic mutations in cytotoxic T cells in rheumatoid arthritis. Clones were sequenced by immunoSEQ multiplex PCR, and TCRdb holds only the in-frame ones, with some missing. Of 20,000 to 25,000 clones listed, more than 65% are singletons. The specimen was CD8+ T cells sorted from blood. These receptors all come from an adult with rheumatoid arthritis.

The chain has TRBV4-2 and TRBJ2-7; TRBD1 aligns across 8 bases. CDR3 length: 16 amino acids. The V gene's germline CDR1 is LGHNA and CDR2 YNFKEQ. J was trimmed by 4 bases and V by 1 base; bases with no gene match: 9. The CDR3 reads CASSQVQGGKEYEQYF. The CDR3 nucleotides read TGTGCCAGCAGCCAAGTACAGGGGGGTAAGGAATACGAGCAGTACTTC.

The chain links TRBV4-2 to TRBJ2-7; 11 positions agree with TRBD2. The CDR3 runs 19 residues. V shed 0 bases, J shed 3 bases, and the junction held 13 bases outside the gene matches. Germline V gene lookup returns CDR1 LGHNA and CDR2 YNFKEQ. CDR3 bases: TGTGCCAGCAGCCAAGAGGCCGGAACCGGGACTAGCGGAAACTACGAGCAGTACTTC. This codes for CASSQEAGTGTSGNYEQYF.

This chain links TRBV5-4 with TRBJ2-7, with a tentative D call TRBD1 (6 bases). Per the germline V gene, CDR1 is SGHNT and CDR2 is YYREEE (reference sequence). CDR3 length equals 15 residues. The germline V and J ends were trimmed by 4 bases and 4 bases, with 18 bases remaining between them. The CDR3 is CASSGHRDTSYEQYF. The DNA of the CDR3 is TGTGCCAGCAGCGGACACCGGGACACCAGTTACGAGCAGTACTTC.

J is TRBJ1-1 and V is TRBV7-9, with 11 bases identical to TRBD1. Germline V gene lookup returns CDR1 SEHNR and CDR2 FQNEAQ (reference sequence). CDR3 length: 15 residues. The V gene end was trimmed by 5 bases and the J gene end by 6 bases; junction bases not matched to a gene: 8. CDR3: CASSDWDRGSPEAFF. CDR3 DNA: TGTGCCAGCAGCGATTGGGACAGGGGGTCCCCTGAAGCTTTCTTT.

CDR3 protein: CASSTEGPGVEQFF. For the CDR3, the DNA is TGTGCCAGCAGCACCGAGGGGCCAGGAGTTGAGCAGTTCTTC. This chain links TRBV5-6 with TRBJ2-1, with D possibly called TRBD1 or TRBD2 (5 bases each). V lost 4 bases to trimming and J lost 9 bases, with 17 bases between them. The germline gives CDR1 SGHDT, CDR2 YYEEEE. The CDR3 has 14 residues.

This rearrangement joins TRBV10-3 to TRBJ2-7; maybe TRBD1 (5 bases). The V and J ends lost 4 bases and 6 bases respectively, with 10 bases between them. CDR3 size: 12 residues. The germline CDR1 and CDR2 sequences are ENHRY and SYGVKD. CDR3 in DNA: TGTGCCATCAGTGGGGGCAGTGTCGAGCAGTACTTC. Residues: CAISGGSVEQYF.

The count of this clone is one. The V call is TRBV19, the J call TRBJ2-2; D is unresolved. This CDR3 is built from 17 residues. The V end was cut by 3 bases, the J end by 5 bases, with 19 bases between. From germline, CDR1 is LNHDA and CDR2 SQIVND (reference sequence). The CDR3 loop reads CASSIRIRAAQTGELFF. CDR3 bases: TGTGCCAGTAGTATTCGTATAAGGGCCGCCCAGACCGGGGAGCTGTTTTTT.

In its sample, this clone was seen once. The chain joins TRBV4-3 to TRBJ1-1; no clear D gene. This CDR3 contains 15 residues. CDR1 and CDR2 (germline): LGHNA, YSLEER. Between the trimmed V and J ends, which lost 0 bases and 5 bases, there was a span of 13 bases. CDR3 residues: CASSQDRVGRTEAFF. DNA of the CDR3: TGCGCCAGCAGCCAAGATCGTGTAGGGCGGACTGAAGCTTTCTTT.

This chain uses TRBV28 with TRBJ2-7; D is possibly TRBD1 (6 bases). The germline V gene has CDR1 MDHEN and CDR2 SYDVKM. The CDR3 covers 13 residues. Between the trimmed V and J ends, which lost 5 bases and 2 bases, there was a span of 10 bases. The CDR3 region is CASSPDSPYEQYF. The CDR3 DNA reads as TGTGCCAGCAGTCCGGACAGTCCCTACGAGCAGTACTTC. Full variable domain (remainder filled in from reference TRBV28 and TRBJ2-7): DVKVTQSSRYLVKRTGEKVFLECVQDMDHENMFWYRQDPGLGLRLIYFSYDVKMKEKGDIPEGYSVSREKKERFSLILESASTNQTSMYLCASSPDSPYEQYFGPGTRLTVT.

V gene TRBV7-9 combines with J gene TRBJ2-4; D unresolved. This CDR3 has 16 residues. Germline CDR1 is SEHNR and CDR2 is FQNEAQ (reference sequence). V was trimmed by 1 base and J by 1 base, leaving 11 bases between them. CDR3 protein: CASSLGGGKAKNIQYF. CDR3 bases: TGTGCCAGCAGCTTAGGCGGTGGGAAGGCCAAAAACATTCAGTACTTC.

The chain uses TRBV7-3 and TRBJ2-2; unclear D gene. Trimming took off 5 bases at V and 8 bases at J, with 21 bases between the two ends. The germline V gene has CDR1 SGHTA and CDR2 FQGTGA. This CDR3 has 16 amino acids. The chain's CDR3 is CASSPDSGFFAGELFF. In nucleotides, the CDR3 is TGTGCCAGCAGCCCCGATTCCGGGTTTTTCGCGGGGGAGCTGTTTTTT.

This clone came up once. Here the CDR3 reads CASSEVGREAYEQYF. The DNA for the CDR3 is TGTGCCAGCAGTGAGGTCGGCAGGGAAGCCTACGAGCAGTACTTC. V gene TRBV2 combines with J gene TRBJ2-7; tentatively, D is TRBD1 (5 bases). The CDR3 has 15 residues. V lost 3 bases and J lost 2, with 14 bases in between. The germline gives CDR1 SNHLY, CDR2 FYNNEI. Together with reference TRBV2 and TRBJ2-7, the CDR3 gives the full variable domain: EPEVTQTPSHQVTQMGQEVILRCVPISNHLYFYWYRQILGQKVEFLVSFYNNEISEKSEIFDDQFSVERPDGSNFTLKIRSTKLEDSAMYFCASSEVGREAYEQYFGPGTRLTVT.

As concerns this clone: At one of its ends the junction is not consistent with the germline gene, which may arise from a read error. The J gene is TRBJ1-5, the V gene TRBV5-4, with TRBD1 identical over 7 bases. The CDR3 has 15 amino acids. Germline CDR1 is SGHNT and CDR2 is YYREEE (reference sequence). The CDR3 is CASSQDWQGVQPQHF. The CDR3 DNA reads TGCGCCAGCAGCCAAGATTGGCAGGGGGTTCAGCCCCAGCATTTT.

This clone was counted once. The chain carries TRBV10-1 and TRBJ2-1; unclear D gene. This CDR3 is built from 14 residues. V lost 3 bases and J lost 7, with 13 bases in between. Germline-derived CDR1 and CDR2 are WNHNN and SYGVQD (reference sequence). CDR3 amino acids: CASSELEQANEQFF. The CDR3 DNA reads as TGCGCCAGCAGTGAACTGGAGCAGGCAAATGAGCAGTTCTTC.

V and J are TRBV7-6 and TRBJ2-3; 9 bases map to TRBD1. This CDR3 comprises 17 residues. Trimming at V came to 5 bases and at J to 4 bases, leaving 13 bases not matched to a gene. Germline V gives CDR1 SGHVS, CDR2 FNYEAQ. The CDR3 sequence: CASSPYPQGATADTQYF. The CDR3 nucleotides are TGTGCCAGCAGCCCGTATCCACAGGGGGCGACGGCAGATACGCAGTATTTT.

The V gene is TRBV12-5, the J gene TRBJ1-5; D is undetermined. This CDR3 region has 15 residues. V dropped 2 bases and J dropped 4 bases, with 12 bases sitting between them. Looked up from germline, CDR1 is LGHNT and CDR2 is FRNRAP. CDR3 sequence reads: CASGLRTDPNQPQHF. As DNA, the CDR3 is TGTGCTAGTGGTTTGCGAACAGACCCAAATCAGCCCCAGCATTTT.

This clone was picked up a small number of times. V is TRBV7-9 and J is TRBJ1-1; perhaps TRBD1 as D (5 bases). Germline CDR1 SEHNR, CDR2 FQNEAQ (reference sequence). This CDR3 spans 15 amino acids. The V gene lost 5 bases and the J gene lost 1 base, with 14 bases spanning the gap. The CDR3 sequence is CASSHKDTPNTEAFF. CDR3 in DNA: TGTGCCAGCAGCCACAAGGACACCCCGAACACTGAAGCTTTCTTT.

This rearrangement joins TRBV2 to TRBJ1-5; no clear D gene. Trimming removed 4 bases at V and 2 bases at J, with 12 bases between. CDR1 is SNHLY, CDR2 FYNNEI, per germline. The CDR3 is 15 amino acids. The CDR3 loop reads CASSVWGNGNQPQHF. The CDR3 DNA follows: TGTGCCAGCAGTGTTTGGGGAAATGGCAATCAGCCCCAGCATTTT.

The chain joins TRBV5-1 to TRBJ2-7; 7 bases match TRBD1. The V gene end was trimmed by 4 bases and the J gene end by 3 bases; junction bases not matched to a gene: 13. CDR3 length: 16 residues. In germline, CDR1 is SGHRS, CDR2 YFSETQ. CDR3 bases: TGCGCCAGCAGCCCCGGAAGGAACAGGGGCGTCTACGAGCAGTACTTC. Encoded protein: CASSPGRNRGVYEQYF.

CDR3 bases: TGTGCCAGCAGCTTGGGTCCGGTAGGTAAGCCCCAGCATTTT. This sequence encodes CASSLGPVGKPQHF. The genes are TRBV5-5 and TRBJ1-5; D remains ambiguous. This CDR3 spans 14 amino acids. Trimming stripped 0 bases from V and 8 bases from J, with 12 bases between. Germline CDR1 and CDR2: SGHKS and YYEKEE (reference sequence).

The chain employs TRBV4-3 and TRBJ2-7; 9 bases match TRBD1. CDR1 is LGHNA, CDR2 YSLEER, per germline. The CDR3 covers 14 residues. The V and J ends lost 1 base and 2 bases, in that order; junction bases with no gene match: 0. CDR3 in DNA: TGCGCCAGCAGCCAAGGACAGGGGGCCTACGAGCAGTACTTC. It codes for CASSQGQGAYEQYF.